These 3 T cell receptor beta chains were sequenced from one sample in a study of response to subunit inactivated influenza vaccine. TCRdb analysed the RT-PCR reads with MiXCR anew, one entry per CDR3 protein. Of 450,000 to 600,000 distinct CDR3 sequences in the sample, around 7.9% were seen once. Sequences were derived from PBMCs from blood, sampled 23 to 25 months after vaccination. The source of these receptors is a man between 50 and 70 years old who received an inactivated influenza vaccine.

The chain has TRBV7-6 and TRBJ2-3; a possible D gene is TRBD1 (6 bases). This CDR3 has 13 amino acids. V lost 0 bases and J 9 bases, leaving 10 bases between the germline ends. CDR1 SGHVS and CDR2 FNYEAQ come from the germline V gene. The CDR3 bases are TGTGCCAGCAGCTTAGCACAGGGAGACACGCAGTATTTT. Amino acid sequence: CASSLAQGDTQYF.

Concerning this clonotype: Mismatch with germline at one junction end may stem from a read error. CDR3 protein: CASSRGDHPQHF. The CDR3 DNA reads as TGTGCCAGCAGCAGAGGGGATCATCCCCAGCATTTT. The chain uses TRBV25-1 and TRBJ1-5; possibly TRBD1 for D (5 bases). The CDR3 loop spans 12 amino acids. Germline lookup yields CDR1 MGHDK and CDR2 SYGVNS.

This clonotype appeared a few times. The chain is built from TRBV28 and TRBJ2-1, with 10 bases matching TRBD2. Germline V gene lookup returns CDR1 MDHEN and CDR2 SYDVKM. The junction had 3 bases not matched to a gene; V was cut back by 4 bases and J by 3 bases. The length of the CDR3 is 15 residues. This CDR3 is CASSSLAGFYNEQFF. DNA of the CDR3: TGTGCCAGCAGTTCACTAGCGGGATTCTACAATGAGCAGTTCTTC.